A selection of T cell receptor beta chains follows, all from one sample in a study of CD8 T cells in Susac syndrome. TCRdb independently ran MiXCR on the immunoSEQ multiplex PCR reads; one entry per CDR3 protein. The data hold about 300,000 distinct CDR3 sequences, with approximately 89% observed a single time. Sequencing used CD8+ T cells from PBMCs. Receptors were obtained from a human donor with multiple sclerosis. The CDR3 runs from the conserved cysteine through the conserved F or W. The order of the fields is J gene, clone size, D gene, V gene, CDR3 protein, CDR3 DNA. D genes are given only for firm matches. Clone size appears in some rows only: once, few, many, or a class for an expanded clone.

TRBJ2-1 | - | - | TRBV9 | CASSPTWGHEQFF | TGTGCCAGCAGCCCAACGTGGGGACATGAGCAGTTCTTC
TRBJ2-1 | - | - | TRBV7-9 | CASSLQTERQFF | TGTGCCAGCAGCTTACAGACAGAGAGGCAGTTCTTC
TRBJ1-2 | - | TRBD1 | TRBV2 | CASSEEGQGYYGYTF | TGTGCCAGCAGTGAAGAGGGACAGGGCTACTATGGCTACACCTTC
TRBJ1-6 | - | - | TRBV4-3 | CASSQGTTSPLHF | TGCGCCAGCAGCCAAGGGACTACTTCACCCCTCCACTTT
TRBJ1-1 | - | - | TRBV30 | CAWSEGRGGMNTEAFF | TGTGCCTGGAGTGAGGGAAGGGGGGGCATGAACACTGAAGCTTTCTTT
TRBJ2-3 | - | - | TRBV19 | CASGHGATRTDTQYF | TGTGCCAGTGGCCACGGGGCTACCCGCACAGATACGCAGTATTTT
TRBJ1-2 | few | - | TRBV7-2 | CASSINPLANYGYTF | TGTGCCAGCAGCATCAATCCTTTAGCTAACTATGGCTACACCTTC
TRBJ1-5 | - | - | TRBV5-1 | CASSLGTDNNQPQHF | TGCGCCAGCAGCTTGGGGACAGACAACAATCAGCCCCAGCATTTT
TRBJ2-2 | - | - | TRBV6-6 | CASSYADTYTGELFF | TGTGCCAGCAGTTACGCGGACACTTACACCGGGGAGCTGTTTTTT
TRBJ2-7 | - | - | TRBV28 | CASSLDRLLSSYEQYF | TGTGCCAGCAGTTTGGATCGACTCCTAAGCTCCTACGAGCAGTACTTC
TRBJ1-2 | - | - | TRBV29-1 | CTLDRNYGYTF | TGCACCCTAGACAGAAACTATGGCTACACCTTC
TRBJ2-1 | - | - | TRBV3-1 | CASSRDGHVDNEQFF | TGTGCCAGCAGCCGCGACGGGCATGTTGACAATGAGCAGTTCTTC
TRBJ2-3 | - | - | TRBV9 | CASSRSSETQYF | TGTGCCAGCAGCCGCAGCTCGGAAACGCAGTATTTT
TRBJ2-5 | - | TRBD2 | TRBV20-1 | CSATTGTRVTETQYF | TGCAGTGCTACGACCGGGACTAGGGTGACAGAGACCCAGTACTTC
TRBJ2-7 | - | - | TRBV29-1 | CSVETGTPYEQYF | TGCAGCGTTGAAACAGGTACTCCCTACGAGCAGTACTTC
TRBJ2-1 | - | TRBD2 | TRBV13 | CASSQEGTRPSGQFF | TGTGCCAGCAGCCAAGAGGGGACTAGACCATCGGGGCAGTTCTTC
TRBJ1-5 | - | - | TRBV20-1 | CSARLANQRQPQHF | TGCAGTGCTAGACTGGCGAATCAGAGGCAGCCCCAGCATTTT
TRBJ2-7 | - | TRBD2 | TRBV9 | CASSRGSGSSYEQYF | TGTGCCAGCAGCAGGGGAAGCGGGAGCTCCTACGAGCAGTACTTC
TRBJ2-1 | - | TRBD1 | TRBV27 | CASSLSQGAGEQFF | TGTGCCAGCAGTTTATCGCAGGGGGCGGGTGAGCAGTTCTTC
TRBJ2-2 | - | - | TRBV27 | CASSLWTNTGELFF | TGTGCCAGCAGTTTATGGACCAACACCGGGGAGCTGTTTTTT
TRBJ1-4 | few | - | TRBV28 | CASSFRRVGEKLFF | TGTGCCAGCAGTTTCCGTAGGGTGGGTGAAAAACTGTTTTTT
TRBJ2-3 | - | TRBD2 | TRBV10-3 | CAISDPSLAGGVDTQYF | TGTGCCATCAGTGACCCGAGTCTAGCGGGGGGCGTGGATACGCAGTATTTT
TRBJ2-7 | - | - | TRBV23-1 | CASSSNGQRYEQYF | TGCGCCAGCAGTTCCAACGGACAGCGCTACGAGCAGTACTTC
TRBJ2-3 | - | - | TRBV4-3 | CASSQGVRDTQYF | TGCGCCAGCAGCCAAGGTGTCCGGGATACGCAGTATTTT
TRBJ2-7 | - | - | TRBV11-2 | CASSGGGAEQYF | TGTGCCAGCAGCGGCGGAGGGGCCGAGCAGTACTTC
TRBJ2-7 | few | - | TRBV6-1 | CASNGGTSYEQYF | TGTGCCAGCAACGGGGGTACCTCCTACGAGCAGTACTTC
TRBJ1-3 | - | - | TRBV27 | CASVLSHRGNTIYF | TGTGCCAGCGTTTTATCCCACAGGGGAAACACCATATATTTT
TRBJ2-7 | few | - | TRBV6-5 | CASSYWPQMYEQYF | TGTGCCAGCAGTTATTGGCCCCAGATGTACGAGCAGTACTTC